Included here is one T cell receptor beta chain sequence, with context. The antigen is not known. Germline V gene data show CDR1 as MNHNY and CDR2 as SVGAGI (reference sequence). The CDR3 consists of 15 residues. The data belong to a study of CXCR3-negative and CXCR3-positive naive CD8 T cells. Study-level findings and limits: TRB CDR3s of CXCR3-positive naive cells were more hydrophobic than those of CXCR3-negative naive cells.

Preparation of TRB cDNA libraries relied on 5' RACE carrying UMI labels. TCRdb re-analyzed the 5' RACE reads; it lists each CDR3 protein once, without DNA. The sample table includes about 110,000 distinct CDR3 sequences. The chain has TRBV6-6 and TRBJ2-1; TCRdb calls TRBD1, which cannot be checked without DNA. The TCR was taken from a human donor in good health. Some clones in this sample may be carry-over from other donors' samples. Sequenced sample: naive CXCR3+ CD8+ T cells from blood. Regarding subset: CD45RO-CCR7+CD27+CD95- naive CD8+ T cells expressing CXCR3 (TNR3+). The CDR3 protein is CASSYGTGGYYEQFF.